This record looks at one T cell receptor beta chain sequence and its context. The antigen remains undetermined. Germline CDR1 is KGHSH and CDR2 is LQKENI. The CDR3 is 16 amino acids. V was clipped by 0 bases and J by 5 bases; unmatched bases: 4. PCR employed 60 Vbeta and 13 Jbeta primers. Sequenced by immunoSEQ multiplex PCR; TCRdb stores in-frame clones only, minus some. The table shows 150,000 to 200,000 clones, with roughly 80% occurring only once. The data were taken from a study of cytomegalovirus exposure and HLA in healthy donors. Study-level findings and limits: Analyzed later, most CMV-associated TCR beta chains appeared HLA-restricted. In an earlier analysis, productive rearrangement rates for most beta V segments clustered near 87% or 30%.

Sequenced: PBMCs. This chain uses TRBV18 with TRBJ1-6; TRBD1 matches at 7 bases. This receptor was taken from a female donor in good health and CMV-seronegative. The CDR3 protein is CASSPPAGGHNSPLHF. DNA for the CDR3: TGTGCCAGCTCACCACCAGCAGGGGGGCATAATTCACCCCTCCACTTT. The variable domain in full, with the rest retrieved from reference TRBV18 and TRBJ1-6, is NAGVMQNPRHLVRRRGQEARLRCSPMKGHSHVYWYRQLPEEGLKFMVYLQKENIIDESGMPKERFSAEFPKEGPSILRIQQVVRGDSAAYFCASSPPAGGHNSPLHFGNGTRLTVT.